This T cell receptor beta chain is from a study of blood T cell repertoires in COVID-19 (TCRdb year 2020). Context from the whole study: The collaborator samples originated in the United States, Italy and Spain and spanned the acute and convalescent phases of COVID-19. Samples were obtained from the ongoing ImmuneRACE study (first 160 participants) and from over a thousand subjects provided by 6 global collaborators. Sample metadata almost always included a de-identified subject ID, COVID-19 status, age in years and sex. The material from the prospective study consisted of cDNA or gDNA derived from T cells, B-cell-depleted T cells, or PBMCs. Subjects who had been exposed to COVID-19, were actively infected with it, or had recovered from it provided the deeply sampled blood TCRbeta repertoires that made up the dataset. The repertoires were released in a freely available public database intended as a resource for research on the immune response to SARS-CoV-2. Where HLA class I and class II types were available, the types were taken from metadata supplied by the sample provider, not from assay-based typing.

The immunoSEQ Assay, a bias-controlled multiplex PCR, was used to amplify TCRbeta CDR3 regions from genomic DNA. As for how the authors treated the data: Within the assay, amplification of reference gene primers was used to estimate how many nucleated cells each sample contained. Sequence reads were collapsed and filtered to measure the absolute abundance of every unique TCRbeta CDR3 rearrangement. For each sample, productive Simpson clonality was calculated by taking the square root of Simpson's diversity index across productive rearrangements. Held by TCRdb, this immuneACCESS table contains in-frame sequences only and omits some clones. Under half of the omission traces to an unresolved V gene where checked; the cause of the rest is unknown. Clone size and V and J calls were adopted from that table, with D and trimming inferred from the DNA. The sample records about 55,000 clones, approximately 88% of which are singletons. In total, the top ten clones hold 3% to 4.5% of the sample.

On the study overall, not on this receptor specifically: The amount of clinical and demographic metadata varied by source and participant and was provided uncurated.

Of note for this clone: The specificity of this receptor is unknown. No quality values exist for individual bases; no much larger clone is one base distant.

At one collaborating source in Seattle, patients were enrolled during active infection and were followed longitudinally through the course of disease. The collaborating institutions used their own protocols to collect whole blood in K2EDTA tubes. For TCRbeta analysis, collaborators shipped samples as frozen whole blood, isolated PBMCs, or DNA extracted from either of those sample types. Including cysteine and phenylalanine, the CDR3 has 11 amino acids. Of the read, only the CDR3 DNA is kept; its 33 bases are in frame from base 1. V is reduced by 0 bases and J by 10 bases, leaving a spacing of 9 bases between them. CDR1 and CDR2, per the germline V gene (reference sequence), are DFQATT and SNEGSKA.

The V and J genes are TRBV20-1 and TRBJ1-1, with the D gene not confidently named. What was sequenced was peripheral blood. The TCR sequence derives from a man aged 40-50 years with COVID-19, enrolled during active disease. This receptor carries the CDR3 CSARDRSGAFF. The nucleotide sequence is TGCAGTGCTAGAGATCGCTCCGGAGCTTTCTTT.